This record looks at one T cell receptor beta chain sequence and its context. TCRdb's copy holds only in-frame clones and misses some; the assay was immunoSEQ multiplex PCR. The table lists about 200,000 clones, 60% to 80% of them singletons, with approximately 6.3% in the top ten. The data are from a study of cytotoxic CD8 clonotypes in ibrutinib-treated CLL. At the level of the study: Averaging across samples gave about 230,000 productive templates and approximately 92,000 productive rearrangements.

There are 14 residues in the CDR3. The germline V gene encodes CDR1 SGHTA and CDR2 FQGTGA. V gave up 2 bases and J gave up 4 bases, with 10 bases separating them. This receptor was taken from a human donor with chronic lymphocytic leukemia. The rearrangement links TRBV7-3 to TRBJ2-3; weak D call: TRBD2 (5 bases). The sample here was PBMCs, taken after 12 months of ibrutinib treatment. In nucleotides, the CDR3 is TGTGCCAGCAGCTTAGCCGGGATTCCAGATACGCAGTATTTT. It codes for CASSLAGIPDTQYF.